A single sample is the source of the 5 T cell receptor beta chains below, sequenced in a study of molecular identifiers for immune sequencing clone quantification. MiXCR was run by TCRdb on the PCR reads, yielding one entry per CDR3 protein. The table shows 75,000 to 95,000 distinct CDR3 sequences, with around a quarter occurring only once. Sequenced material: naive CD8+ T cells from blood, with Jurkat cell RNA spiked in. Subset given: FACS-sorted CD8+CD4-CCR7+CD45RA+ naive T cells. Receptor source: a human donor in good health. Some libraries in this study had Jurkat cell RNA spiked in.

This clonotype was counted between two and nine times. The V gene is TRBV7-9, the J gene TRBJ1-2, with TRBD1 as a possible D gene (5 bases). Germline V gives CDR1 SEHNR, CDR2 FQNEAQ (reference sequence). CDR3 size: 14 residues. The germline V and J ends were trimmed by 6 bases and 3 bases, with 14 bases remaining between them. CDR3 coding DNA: TGTGCCAGCAGTCCCGCGGGGGATTACTATGGCTACACCTTC. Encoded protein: CASSPAGDYYGYTF.

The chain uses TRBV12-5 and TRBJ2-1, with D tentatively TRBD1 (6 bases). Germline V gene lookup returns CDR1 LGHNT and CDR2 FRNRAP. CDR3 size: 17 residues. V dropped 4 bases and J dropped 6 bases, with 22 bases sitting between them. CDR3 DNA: TGTGCTAGTGGTTCGGGACACGGGACCCTGCAGAGCAATGAGCAGTTCTTC. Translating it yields CASGSGHGTLQSNEQFF.

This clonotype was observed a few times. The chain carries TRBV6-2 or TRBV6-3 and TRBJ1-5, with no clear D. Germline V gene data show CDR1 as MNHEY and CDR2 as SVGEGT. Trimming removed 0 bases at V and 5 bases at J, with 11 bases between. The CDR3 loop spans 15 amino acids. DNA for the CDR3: TGTGCCAGCAGTTACTCAGTGGGCGGTCATCAGCCCCAGCATTTT. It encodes CASSYSVGGHQPQHF.

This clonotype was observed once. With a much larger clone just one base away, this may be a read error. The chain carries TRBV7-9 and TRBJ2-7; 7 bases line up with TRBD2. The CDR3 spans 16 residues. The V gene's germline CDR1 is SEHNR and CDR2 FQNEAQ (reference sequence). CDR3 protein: CAGSLASGVGDYEQYF. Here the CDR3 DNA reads TGTGCCGGCAGCTTAGCTAGCGGAGTAGGAGACTACGAGCAGTACTTC.

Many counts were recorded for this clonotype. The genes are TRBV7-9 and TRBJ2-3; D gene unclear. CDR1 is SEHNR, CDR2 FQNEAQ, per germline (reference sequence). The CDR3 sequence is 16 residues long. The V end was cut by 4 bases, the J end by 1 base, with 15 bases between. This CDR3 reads CASSSTLDPGTDTQYF. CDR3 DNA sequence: TGTGCCAGCAGCTCAACCCTTGATCCCGGCACAGATACGCAGTATTTT.